These 3 T cell receptor beta chains share one sample of origin, sequenced in a study of persistence of HIV-infected CD4 T cells. The stimulus was an HIV-1 Gag 15-mer peptide pool, about 1.1 ug/peptide/mL. Sorted nonresponding memory CD4+ T cells were CD40L-negative, CD69-negative, CD45RO-high. This was the immunoSEQ version 4 assay in survey mode. Produced via immunoSEQ multiplex PCR; TCRdb's table is partial and in-frame only. There are 30,000 to 40,000 clones in the sample; approximately 80% occur only once, and over 15% lies in the top ten. These receptors' targets are unknown. Source: CD4+ T cells sorted from PBMCs after roughly 17-hour stimulation, taken from a patient who received antiretroviral therapy. The receptor set was obtained from an adult woman with HIV who was CMV-seropositive.

This clone was observed a handful of times. The V gene is TRBV7-2, the J gene TRBJ1-2, with D possibly being TRBD1 (5 bases). V dropped 1 base and J dropped 0 bases, with 12 bases sitting between them. The CDR3 is made up of 16 amino acids. CDR1 is SGHTA and CDR2 is FQGNSA in the germline V gene. The CDR3 sequence is CASSLDWGPANYGYTF. The DNA of the CDR3 is TGTGCCAGCAGCTTAGATTGGGGACCAGCTAACTATGGCTACACCTTC.

This clone was observed a few times. J is TRBJ1-2 and V is TRBV28, with unresolved D. V was trimmed by 5 bases and J by 8 bases, leaving 9 bases between them. This CDR3 has 11 residues. CDR1 and CDR2 (germline): MDHEN, SYDVKM. The CDR3 DNA sequence: TGTGCCAGCAGTCAATCCTGGGGCTACACCTTC. Its translation is CASSQSWGYTF.

This clone was recorded a few times. V gene TRBV4-3 combines with J gene TRBJ2-5; 10 positions agree with TRBD1. V lost 3 bases and J lost 3; bases outside the gene matches: 4. Germline V gene lookup returns CDR1 LGHNA and CDR2 YSLEER. This CDR3 spans 15 amino acids. This CDR3 reads CASSHAGTGEETQYF. CDR3 nucleotides: TGCGCCAGCAGCCACGCCGGGACAGGGGAAGAGACCCAGTACTTC.